These 19 T cell receptor beta chains came from one sample sequenced in a study of cytomegalovirus exposure and HLA in healthy donors. This table comes from immunoSEQ multiplex PCR, and its TCRdb copy is limited to in-frame clones, with some not included. Of about 260,000 clones listed, 80% to 95% are singletons. The sample comprised PBMCs. The origin of the receptors is a woman aged 30 to 39 in good health and CMV-seronegative.

This chain joins TRBV30 and TRBJ2-7; D call uncertain. The CDR3 extends over 17 amino acids. Trimming shortened V by 0 bases and J by 3 bases, and 21 bases separated the two germline ends. CDR1 and CDR2 (germline): GTSNPN, SVGIG (reference sequence). CDR3 sequence reads: CAWSVVLAGSPVYEQYF. CDR3 DNA sequence: TGTGCCTGGAGTGTCGTGTTGGCCGGTTCGCCAGTCTACGAGCAGTACTTC.

This rearrangement joins TRBV18 to TRBJ2-6; D may correspond to TRBD1 or TRBD2 (6 bases each). This CDR3 has 18 residues. Germline loops: CDR1 KGHSH, CDR2 LQKENI. The ends were cut back, 3 bases at V and 2 bases at J, with 17 bases in the middle. This CDR3 reads CASSPGGQGFAGANVLTF. The CDR3 DNA is TGTGCCAGCTCACCGGGGGGCCAAGGTTTCGCTGGGGCCAACGTCCTGACTTTC.

The V call is TRBV13, the J call TRBJ2-5; 8 bases agree with TRBD2. The CDR3 runs 16 residues. Germline V gives CDR1 PRHDT, CDR2 FYEKMQ (reference sequence). Germline trimming cut 6 bases from V and 1 base from J; bases unmatched to any gene: 10. This chain's CDR3 is CASSRPGLGRQETQYF. The CDR3 DNA reads as TGTGCCAGCAGTCGTCCGGGACTAGGACGCCAAGAGACCCAGTACTTC.

This rearrangement joins TRBV7-9 to TRBJ2-7; the D gene is possibly TRBD2 (7 bases). Germline CDR1 SEHNR, CDR2 FQNEAQ (reference sequence). V was shortened by 4 bases and J by 4 bases, with 17 bases between the two germline ends. The length of the CDR3 is 15 residues. DNA of the CDR3: TGTGCCAGCAGCTCAGGGGTCGGCGGGAGATACGAGCAGTACTTC. Encoded protein: CASSSGVGGRYEQYF.

The chain is built from TRBV6-1 and TRBJ2-5; TRBD1 might be the D (5 bases). Germline V gene lookup returns CDR1 MNHNS and CDR2 SASEGT. This CDR3 region has 15 residues. The germline V and J ends were trimmed by 2 bases and 7 bases, with 17 bases remaining between them. The CDR3 region is CASSELEQATGTQYF. For the CDR3, the DNA is TGTGCCAGCAGTGAATTGGAACAGGCGACCGGGACCCAGTACTTC.

This chain connects TRBV27 to TRBJ2-5; 7 bases fit TRBD2. CDR3 length equals 13 residues. CDR1 and CDR2 (germline): MNHEY, SMNVEV (reference sequence). J gave up 2 bases and V 6 bases, and 3 bases lay outside the gene matches. CDR3 amino acids: CASRASGQETQYF. As DNA, the CDR3 is TGTGCCAGCAGGGCTAGCGGACAAGAGACCCAGTACTTC.

V usage is TRBV19 and J usage is TRBJ2-7; D is undetermined. V was trimmed by 5 bases and J by 2 bases, leaving 16 bases between them. Germline loops: CDR1 LNHDA, CDR2 SQIVND (reference sequence). The CDR3 consists of 15 residues. CDR3 sequence reads: CASSPASNAPYEQYF. The CDR3 nucleotides read TGTGCCAGTAGTCCCGCGTCCAATGCGCCCTACGAGCAGTACTTC.

This clone has a handful of counts. The rearrangement links TRBV6-1 to TRBJ1-5, with D uncertain. Germline V lookup: CDR1 MNHNS, CDR2 SASEGT. V was shortened by 6 bases and J by 0 bases, with 3 bases between the two germline ends. The CDR3 contains 12 residues. Here the CDR3 DNA reads TGTGCCAGCAGAATTAGCAATCAGCCCCAGCATTTT. Protein sequence: CASRISNQPQHF.

The chain links TRBV6-5 to TRBJ1-4; the D is unclear. V lost 0 bases, J lost 5 bases, and 4 bases lay in between. In germline, CDR1 is MNHEY, CDR2 SVGAGI. The CDR3 loop spans 13 amino acids. The CDR3 sequence is CASSYSGNEKLFF. As DNA, the CDR3 is TGTGCCAGCAGTTACTCAGGGAATGAAAAACTGTTTTTT.

This sequence joins TRBV5-1 and TRBJ2-3; 10 bases align to TRBD2. The V gene's germline CDR1 is SGHRS and CDR2 YFSETQ. V trimming: 0 bases; J trimming: 0 bases; junction bases outside the gene matches: 16. The CDR3 is made up of 21 amino acids. The CDR3 DNA sequence: TGCGCCAGCAGCTTGGTGCGGCGGGCGAGCGGGAGGGCCCTAAGCACAGATACGCAGTATTTT. It yields the protein CASSLVRRASGRALSTDTQYF.

The V call is TRBV19, the J call TRBJ2-7, with 10 bases matching TRBD1. The junction had 10 bases not matched to a gene; V was cut back by 5 bases and J by 6 bases. This CDR3 comprises 15 residues. Germline V gene sequence: CDR1 LNHDA, CDR2 SQIVND (reference sequence). CDR3 protein: CASSLSGQGGTEQYF. In DNA form, the CDR3 reads TGTGCCAGTAGTTTGTCCGGACAGGGGGGAACCGAGCAGTACTTC.

The chain uses TRBV25-1 and TRBJ2-3; no definite D call. There are 16 residues in the CDR3. The germline V and J ends were trimmed by 1 base and 1 base, with 12 bases remaining between them. CDR1 and CDR2 (germline): MGHDK, SYGVNS. CDR3 bases: TGTGCCAGCAGTGAATTGGCGGATCCTGGCACAGATACGCAGTATTTT. It translates to CASSELADPGTDTQYF.

The chain links TRBV7-9 to TRBJ2-1; D perhaps matches TRBD1 (5 bases). The V and J ends lost 5 bases and 15 bases respectively, with 20 bases between them. The V gene's germline CDR1 is SEHNR and CDR2 FQNEAQ (reference sequence). This CDR3 is built from 13 residues. This CDR3 reads CASSPPLQGALFF. DNA of the CDR3: TGTGCCAGCAGCCCCCCCCTCCAGGGTGCCCTGTTCTTC.

The chain has TRBV6-1 and TRBJ1-5; TRBD1 matches 8 bases. This CDR3 region has 15 residues. The germline CDR1 and CDR2 sequences are MNHNS and SASEGT. J was trimmed by 0 bases and V by 7 bases; bases with no gene match: 5. DNA for the CDR3: TGTGCCAGCAAAGCGGGACAGGTTAGCAATCAGCCCCAGCATTTT. This gives the protein CASKAGQVSNQPQHF.

The J gene is TRBJ2-7, the V gene TRBV2; TRBD2 matches at 10 bases. CDR3 length: 16 amino acids. J lost 4 bases, V lost 4 bases, and 10 bases had no gene match. Germline V gives CDR1 SNHLY, CDR2 FYNNEI. The DNA of the CDR3 is TGTGCCAGCAGTGGGCTAGCGGGAGAAAGAGGTTACGAGCAGTACTTC. Amino acids: CASSGLAGERGYEQYF.

On this clone itself: This CDR3 is also generated by other DNA sequences in the sample. The chain joins TRBV27 to TRBJ2-7, with D unclear. This CDR3 has 9 amino acids. Germline V CDR1 and CDR2: MNHEY, SMNVEV (reference sequence). Trimming shortened V by 8 bases and J by 4 bases, and 3 bases separated the two germline ends. The chain's CDR3 is CASGYEQYF. CDR3 in DNA: TGTGCCAGCGGATACGAGCAGTACTTC.

This chain uses TRBV9 with TRBJ2-1; 11 nucleotides agree with TRBD2. The CDR3 runs to 20 residues. Germline values: CDR1 SGDLS, CDR2 YYNGEE. V dropped 2 bases and J dropped 0; count of bases not matched to a gene: 13. The CDR3 bases are TGTGCCAGCAGCGTCTTGGCTAGCGGGAGGTCCCTGGGCTCCTACAATGAGCAGTTCTTC. This gives the protein CASSVLASGRSLGSYNEQFF.

The V call is TRBV29-1, the J call TRBJ2-7, with D uncertain. The CDR3 runs 11 residues. V gave up 7 bases and J gave up 0 bases, with 7 bases separating them. In germline, CDR1 is SQVTM, CDR2 ANQGSEA. The CDR3 region has the DNA TGCAGCGCCTGGAGCTCCTACGAGCAGTACTTC. This encodes CSAWSSYEQYF.

The chain uses TRBV11-2 and TRBJ2-7, with D possibly called TRBD1 or TRBD2 (5 bases each). Trimming shortened V by 5 bases and J by 2 bases, and 7 bases separated the two germline ends. Germline values: CDR1 SGHAT, CDR2 FQNNGV. The CDR3 runs to 12 residues. The CDR3: CASSGGTYEQYF. Written as DNA, the CDR3 is TGTGCCAGCAGCGGGGGAACCTACGAGCAGTACTTC.